The 18 T cell receptor beta chains reported below all come from one sample, sequenced in a study of blood T cell repertoires in COVID-19. Assay used: immunoSEQ multiplex PCR; TCRdb lists only in-frame clones, some missing. The sample includes about 130,000 clones, around nine tenths of them seen just once. The sample was PBMCs or T cells enriched from blood (not recorded which). The receptors stem from a woman aged 45 to 65 who had recovered from COVID-19.

Concerning this clone: It is unclear where the CDR3 begins or ends on the DNA, so no DNA is shown, and the CDR3 is as TCRdb lists it. The chain carries TRBV29-1 and TRBJ1-4; the table calls TRBD1, which could not be checked here. The CDR3 spans 13 amino acids, including both terminal residues. Germline CDR1 SQVTM, CDR2 ANQGSEA. CDR3 amino acids: CSVVGTGIKGVFF.

V usage is TRBV5-5 and J usage is TRBJ1-2; 10 bases line up with TRBD1. Per the germline V gene, CDR1 is SGHKS and CDR2 is YYEKEE (reference sequence). V dropped 4 bases and J dropped 5; count of bases not matched to a gene: 11. The CDR3 covers 16 residues. Written as DNA, the CDR3 is TGTGCCAGCAGCCCTGGCCCCGGGACAGGGGCTTATGGCTACACCTTC. It codes for CASSPGPGTGAYGYTF. The complete variable domain, with remaining parts taken from reference TRBV5-5 and TRBJ1-2, reads DAGVTQSPTHLIKTRGQQVTLRCSPISGHKSVSWYQQVLGQGPQFIFQYYEKEERGRGNFPDRFSARQFPNYSSELNVNALLLGDSALYLCASSPGPGTGAYGYTFGSGTRLTVV.

This sequence joins TRBV27 and TRBJ2-3; a possible D gene is TRBD1 (5 bases). Trimming removed 3 bases from V and 4 bases from J, with 8 bases in between. The CDR3 contains 13 residues. The germline V gene encodes CDR1 MNHEY and CDR2 SMNVEV (reference sequence). CDR3 sequence: CASSFQGPDTQYF. CDR3 in DNA: TGTGCCAGCAGTTTCCAGGGTCCAGATACGCAGTATTTT.

V and J are TRBV5-1 and TRBJ2-3, with TRBD1 matching 8 bases. Germline lookup yields CDR1 SGHRS and CDR2 YFSETQ. The trim removed 5 bases at V and 0 bases at J, leaving 5 bases unmatched. CDR3 length: 15 residues. The DNA of the CDR3 is TGCGCCAGCAGTTTGACAGGGGCTAGCACAGATACGCAGTATTTT. Amino acids: CASSLTGASTDTQYF.

The gene calls are TRBV7-2 and TRBJ2-7, with D possibly being TRBD1 (6 bases). The CDR3 covers 15 residues. CDR1 SGHTA and CDR2 FQGNSA come from the germline V gene. V dropped 5 bases and J dropped 2 bases, with 16 bases sitting between them. The CDR3 spells CASSPRGGSPYEQYF. The CDR3 DNA reads TGTGCCAGCAGCCCTAGAGGGGGATCTCCCTACGAGCAGTACTTC.

The chain uses TRBV7-2 and TRBJ2-3; 9 nucleotides match TRBD2. The CDR3 runs to 17 residues. Germline CDR1 and CDR2: SGHTA and FQGNSA. V gave up 5 bases and J gave up 2 bases; unmatched junction bases: 11. CDR3 in amino acids: CASSPPGSGGTTDTQYF. For the CDR3, the DNA is TGTGCCAGCAGCCCCCCTGGCAGCGGGGGGACCACAGATACGCAGTATTTT.

This sequence joins TRBV18 and TRBJ1-5; maybe TRBD1 (6 bases). The CDR3 extends over 18 amino acids. Germline-derived CDR1 and CDR2 are KGHSH and LQKENI. Between the trimmed V and J ends, which lost 3 bases and 0 bases, there was a span of 18 bases. The DNA of the CDR3 is TGTGCCAGCTCACCGAGAGATGGACAGACGTATAGCAATCAGCCCCAGCATTTT. Its protein product is CASSPRDGQTYSNQPQHF.

The chain recombines TRBV19 with TRBJ1-1; 8 nucleotides agree with TRBD1. The germline V gene encodes CDR1 LNHDA and CDR2 SQIVND (reference sequence). The CDR3 sequence is 13 residues long. J gave up 6 bases and V 5 bases, and 5 bases lay outside the gene matches. The CDR3 reads CASSSTGVAEAFF. The CDR3 region has the DNA TGTGCCAGTAGTTCGACAGGGGTCGCTGAAGCTTTCTTT.

The rearrangement uses TRBV18 and TRBJ1-2, with D perhaps matching TRBD1 (6 bases). V lost 2 bases, J lost 2 bases, and 6 bases lay in between. Looked up from germline, CDR1 is KGHSH and CDR2 is LQKENI. The CDR3 length is 13 residues. The CDR3 loop is CASSPGQNYGYTF. CDR3 DNA: TGTGCCAGCTCACCAGGACAGAACTATGGCTACACCTTC.

The rearrangement uses TRBV29-1 and TRBJ1-3; D not resolved. Germline CDR1 and CDR2: SQVTM and ANQGSEA. The CDR3 loop spans 14 amino acids. Trimming cost V 6 bases and J 0 bases, with 12 bases left between them. CDR3 region: CSVPDSSSGNTIYF. The CDR3 nucleotides read TGCAGCGTCCCTGACTCCAGCTCTGGAAACACCATATATTTT.

The chain couples TRBV2 to TRBJ1-5; the D is unclear. CDR1 and CDR2 (germline): SNHLY, FYNNEI. The CDR3 is 12 amino acids. Trimming shortened V by 7 bases and J by 3 bases, and 7 bases separated the two germline ends. CDR3 amino acids: CASKAYNQPQHF. The DNA for the CDR3 is TGTGCCAGCAAAGCTTACAATCAGCCCCAGCATTTT. Complete variable domain (other parts from reference TRBV2 and TRBJ1-5): EPEVTQTPSHQVTQMGQEVILRCVPISNHLYFYWYRQILGQKVEFLVSFYNNEISEKSEIFDDQFSVERPDGSNFTLKIRSTKLEDSAMYFCASKAYNQPQHFGDGTRLSIL.

The rearrangement links TRBV30 to TRBJ1-3; maybe TRBD1 (5 bases). The CDR3 runs 17 residues. CDR1 is GTSNPN, CDR2 SVGIG, per germline (reference sequence). Trimming pared 2 bases from V and 0 bases from J, leaving 17 bases between. The CDR3 spells CAWSPPFYGASGNTIYF. The CDR3, as DNA: TGTGCCTGGAGTCCCCCCTTTTATGGGGCCTCTGGAAACACCATATATTTT.

The chain uses TRBV7-9 and TRBJ2-5; D might be TRBD1 (6 bases). V was pared by 2 bases and J by 2 bases, with 12 bases between. From germline, CDR1 is SEHNR and CDR2 FQNEAQ (reference sequence). This CDR3 is built from 15 residues. Here the CDR3 reads CASSLRVGGQETQYF. The DNA for the CDR3 is TGTGCCAGCAGCTTAAGGGTAGGGGGACAAGAGACCCAGTACTTC.

The chain recombines TRBV12-3 or TRBV12-4 with TRBJ2-3; weak D call: TRBD2 (5 bases). Between the trimmed V and J ends, which lost 1 base and 7 bases, there was a span of 9 bases. The CDR3 is made up of 13 amino acids. CDR3 protein: CASSLGTVYTQYF. CDR3 DNA sequence: TGTGCCAGCAGTTTAGGGACTGTCTATACGCAGTATTTT.

There are a few counts of this clone. V is TRBV19 and J is TRBJ2-7; 11 bases match TRBD2. This CDR3 comprises 16 residues. Germline-derived CDR1 and CDR2 are LNHDA and SQIVND (reference sequence). V lost 5 bases to trimming and J lost 0 bases; unmatched junction nucleotides: 6. This CDR3 is CASSLRLAGNSYEQYF. The CDR3 nucleotides are TGTGCCAGTAGTCTCCGACTAGCGGGGAACTCCTACGAGCAGTACTTC.

The chain couples TRBV2 to TRBJ2-7, with TRBD2 matching over 8 bases. This CDR3 region has 12 residues. V lost 3 bases to trimming and J lost 7 bases; unmatched junction nucleotides: 2. Germline CDR1 and CDR2: SNHLY and FYNNEI. In DNA, the CDR3 is TGTGCCAGCAGTGACCAGCGGGAGGAGCAGTACTTC. Its protein product is CASSDQREEQYF. Full variable domain (rest looked up from reference TRBV2 and TRBJ2-7): EPEVTQTPSHQVTQMGQEVILRCVPISNHLYFYWYRQILGQKVEFLVSFYNNEISEKSEIFDDQFSVERPDGSNFTLKIRSTKLEDSAMYFCASSDQREEQYFGPGTRLTVT.

The chain combines TRBV9 with TRBJ2-1, with 14 bases identical to TRBD2. The CDR3 runs 18 residues. The germline V gene has CDR1 SGDLS and CDR2 YYNGEE. With V trimmed by 4 bases and J by 5 bases, 11 bases remained unmatched. For the CDR3, the DNA is TGTGCCAGCAGCTCGGCCGGGACTAGCGGGGGACTGAACAATGAGCAGTTCTTC. Its translation: CASSSAGTSGGLNNEQFF.

CDR3 loop: CAWSKRAGLTDTQYF. CDR3 nucleotide sequence: TGTGCCTGGAGTAAGCGAGCGGGACTCACAGATACGCAGTATTTT. The chain recombines TRBV30 with TRBJ2-3, with 7 bases fitting TRBD2. V dropped 2 bases and J dropped 2; count of bases not matched to a gene: 7. Germline-derived CDR1 and CDR2 are GTSNPN and SVGIG (reference sequence). The CDR3 is made up of 15 amino acids.